The entry that follows covers one T cell receptor (beta chain) sequence. This sample was included in a study of blood T cell repertoires in COVID-19. Study-level background: T cells, B-cell-depleted T cells, or PBMCs supplied cDNA or gDNA.

The CDR3 is made up of 13 amino acids. V gave up 1 base and J gave up 7 bases, with 8 bases separating them. Germline loops: CDR1 SGHAT, CDR2 FQNNGV. The protocol was immunoSEQ multiplex PCR, while the TCRdb copy is restricted to in-frame clones and leaves out a portion. The table records around 300,000 clones, roughly nine tenths of them present only once. Assignment of participants to cohorts was predicated upon participant-reported clinical history. The gene calls are TRBV11-2 and TRBJ1-5, with D unresolved. This receptor was obtained from a woman in her fifties or sixties who had recovered from COVID-19. Sequencing was done on a sample of PBMCs or T cells enriched from blood (not recorded which). CDR3 loop: CASSLGRGQPQHF. The CDR3 DNA reads TGTGCCAGCAGCTTAGGGCGAGGCCAGCCCCAGCATTTT.